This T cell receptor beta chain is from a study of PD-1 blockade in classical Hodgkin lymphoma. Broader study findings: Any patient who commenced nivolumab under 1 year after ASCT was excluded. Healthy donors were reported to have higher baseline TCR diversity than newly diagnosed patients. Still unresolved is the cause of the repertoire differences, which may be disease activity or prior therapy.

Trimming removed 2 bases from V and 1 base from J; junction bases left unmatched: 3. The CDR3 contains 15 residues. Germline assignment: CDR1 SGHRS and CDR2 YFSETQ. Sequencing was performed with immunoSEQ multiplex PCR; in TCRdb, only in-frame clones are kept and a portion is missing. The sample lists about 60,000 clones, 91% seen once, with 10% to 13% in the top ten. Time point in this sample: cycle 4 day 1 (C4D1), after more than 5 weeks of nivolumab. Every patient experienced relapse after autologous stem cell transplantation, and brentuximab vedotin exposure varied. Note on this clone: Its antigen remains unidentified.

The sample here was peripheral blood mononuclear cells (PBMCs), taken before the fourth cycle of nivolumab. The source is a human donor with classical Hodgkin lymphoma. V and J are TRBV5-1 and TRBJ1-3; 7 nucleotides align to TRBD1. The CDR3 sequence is CASSLMGQSGNTIYF. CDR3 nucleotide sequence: TGCGCCAGCAGCTTAATGGGACAGTCTGGAAACACCATATATTTT.